This is a list of T cell receptor beta chains from one sample in a study of shared clonotypes between healthy human individuals. The repertoire was sequenced with immunoSEQ multiplex PCR; TCRdb's copy has only in-frame clones and lacks some. The table has 750,000 to 1,000,000 clones, around 92% seen once. The sample was naive CD8+ T cells sorted from blood. Every receptor here comes from a young man in good health. CDR3s include the opening cysteine and the closing phenylalanine or tryptophan.

J	V	CDR3
TRBJ2-4	TRBV29-1	CSVTGENIQYF
TRBJ2-1	TRBV9	CASSPISSNEQFF
TRBJ1-2	TRBV7-9	CASTLGQNYGYTF
TRBJ2-7	TRBV27	CASSLQGPYEQYF
TRBJ1-1	TRBV19	CASSIGNTEAFF
TRBJ2-5	TRBV15	CATSSSLAGVETQYF
TRBJ1-5	TRBV19	CASSISGPQNNQPQHF
TRBJ2-7	TRBV4-3	CASSQGLAGTYEQYF
TRBJ2-1	TRBV28	CASSLWLADYNEQFF
TRBJ2-3	TRBV10-1	CASSDGRVADTQYF
TRBJ2-2	TRBV7-9	CASFPGLAGGPGTGELFF
TRBJ2-1	TRBV29-1	CSAGTSGSNEQFF
TRBJ2-2	TRBV6-4	CASRDIPRSTGELFF
TRBJ1-1	TRBV5-4	CASSLVGEGNTEAFF
TRBJ2-1	TRBV6-1	CASSEAVWTSGTEQFF
TRBJ2-2	TRBV29-1	CSVRGGEINTGELFF
TRBJ2-7	TRBV18	CASSPDDSHSYEQYF
TRBJ2-7	TRBV6-1	CASSEGTPSSYEQYF
TRBJ2-3	TRBV4-1	CASSSRSRATPQGTQYF
TRBJ1-5	TRBV27	CASSLTGGQPQHF